These 14 T cell receptor beta chains share one sample of origin, sequenced in a study of sequential checkpoint blockade in melanoma (dated by TCRdb to about 2019). Explained via the paper, the treatment or condition label denotes: randomized to nivolumab then ipilimumab (arm A) or the reverse (arm B). The method was the immunoSEQ multiplex PCR assay. This is the immuneACCESS table as TCRdb keeps it, with only in-frame sequences that have V and J called. A part of the clones is gone; compared with another copy, unresolved V genes explain less than half, and the rest is unexplained. The sample data list around 3,400 clones, and roughly 24% of these were observed just once. The biggest ten clones account for around a tenth of the sample. The starting material was tumor tissue (inferred from file names), obtained from a patient given nivolumab and ipilimumab in sequence. All receptors come from a human donor with melanoma.

The chain has TRBV6-8 and TRBJ2-1, with 10 bases aligning to TRBD2. With 8 bases clipped from V and 5 bases from J, the junction kept 6 bases outside the gene matches. Germline CDR1 is MNHGY and CDR2 is SAAAGT. The CDR3 spans 14 residues. DNA of the CDR3: TGTGCCAGCGGAATAGCGGGGGGAAACAATGAGCAGTTCTTC. Translating gives CASGIAGGNNEQFF.

This clone was seen more than once but under ten times. The rearrangement uses TRBV5-1 and TRBJ2-5; the D gene is possibly TRBD1 (5 bases). Germline CDR1 and CDR2: SGHRS and YFSETQ. V lost 8 bases and J 4 bases, leaving 18 bases between the germline ends. The CDR3 spans 14 residues. The CDR3 DNA follows: TGCGCCAGTAAGGACACCCTCCCGGGAGAGACCCAGTACTTC. Protein sequence: CASKDTLPGETQYF.

The chain recombines TRBV19 with TRBJ1-1; TRBD1 matches at 9 bases. The CDR3 is 16 amino acids. Germline CDR1 and CDR2: LNHDA and SQIVND (reference sequence). Trimming cost V 3 bases and J 4 bases; bases outside gene matches: 9. Here the CDR3 DNA reads TGTGCCAGTAGTATTTTGGGGACAGGGCTGGGCACTGAAGCTTTCTTT. Translating gives CASSILGTGLGTEAFF.

By sample fraction, this clone is medium-sized (0.01 to 0.1%). The chain couples TRBV10-3 to TRBJ2-1; TRBD2 is a possible D gene (6 bases). V dropped 0 bases and J dropped 5 bases, with 11 bases sitting between them. The CDR3 sequence is 15 residues long. CDR1 and CDR2 (germline): ENHRY, SYGVKD. CDR3 bases: TGTGCCATCAGTGAGTCGGGGGGAGGAAACAATGAGCAGTTCTTC. Its translation: CAISESGGGNNEQFF.

This chain's CDR3 is CASSKGEMVHEKLFF. The DNA of the CDR3 is TGTGCCAGTAGTAAAGGGGAGATGGTTCATGAAAAACTGTTTTTT. The rearrangement links TRBV19 to TRBJ1-4; D is perhaps TRBD1 (5 bases). Deletions cut 4 bases from V and 6 bases from J, with 15 bases between. This CDR3 has 15 residues. From germline, CDR1 is LNHDA and CDR2 SQIVND (reference sequence).

The table lists this clone with a few counts. The chain joins TRBV30 to TRBJ2-7, with D unclear. The CDR3 spans 12 residues. Germline V gene sequence: CDR1 GTSNPN, CDR2 SVGIG (reference sequence). The V end lost 0 bases, the J end lost 1 base, and 4 bases lay between the germline ends. CDR3 region: CAWSVISYEQYF. The CDR3 DNA reads as TGTGCCTGGAGTGTTATTTCCTACGAGCAGTACTTC. The full variable domain, with the rest looked up from reference TRBV30 and TRBJ2-7, is SQTIHQWPATLVQPVGSPLSLECTVEGTSNPNLYWYRQAAGRGLQLLFYSVGIGQISSEVPQNLSASRPQDRQFILSSKKLLLSDSGFYLCAWSVISYEQYFGPGTRLTVT.

By sample fraction, this clone is large (0.1 to 1%). The chain combines TRBV6-8 with TRBJ2-7; either TRBD1 or TRBD2 may fit D (5 bases each). The V and J ends lost 7 bases and 0 bases respectively, with 19 bases between them. The CDR3 is made up of 16 amino acids. Germline lookup yields CDR1 MNHGY and CDR2 SAAAGT. The CDR3 coding sequence is TGTGCCAGCAAAAGGCAGGGAGACAAGGTCTCCTACGAGCAGTACTTC. Encoded protein: CASKRQGDKVSYEQYF.

The V and J genes are TRBV18 and TRBJ1-2; 8 bases fit TRBD1. Germline lookup yields CDR1 KGHSH and CDR2 LQKENI. The J segment lost 2 bases and the V segment lost 8 bases, leaving 16 bases of the junction unmatched. This CDR3 contains 17 residues. CDR3 protein: CASTARPGQGRNYGYTF. CDR3 DNA sequence: TGTGCCAGCACCGCCCGACCTGGACAGGGAAGAAACTATGGCTACACCTTC.

By sample share, this clone is medium-sized. V usage is TRBV6-8 and J usage is TRBJ1-5, with 7 nucleotides matching TRBD1. The trim removed 5 bases at V and 9 bases at J, leaving 16 bases unmatched. Germline lookup yields CDR1 MNHGY and CDR2 SAAAGT. This CDR3 is 16 amino acids long. DNA for the CDR3: TGTGCCAGCAGTCCCCATGAAGACAGGGTGGGTCGGCCCCAGCATTTT. Protein product: CASSPHEDRVGRPQHF.

This clone was seen repeatedly, ten times or more. This chain connects TRBV11-3 to TRBJ1-6, with TRBD1 matching over 9 bases. Germline CDR1 is SGHNT and CDR2 is YENEEA. With V trimmed by 5 bases and J by 8 bases, 7 bases remained unmatched. The CDR3 contains 15 residues. CDR3 sequence: CASSQPRDRDSPLHF. The CDR3 DNA follows: TGTGCCAGCAGCCAGCCCCGGGACAGGGATTCACCCCTCCACTTT.

This clone has just a few counts. The V gene is TRBV6-8, the J gene TRBJ1-1; perhaps TRBD1 as D (5 bases). V was cut by 6 bases and J by 5 bases, with 19 bases left in between. Germline-derived CDR1 and CDR2 are MNHGY and SAAAGT. This CDR3 region has 15 residues. The CDR3 loop reads CASRLSQGPLTEAFF. The CDR3 DNA sequence: TGTGCCAGCAGGTTATCTCAGGGACCCCTGACTGAAGCTTTCTTT.

The CDR3 sequence: CASELAGAYNEQFF. CDR3 in DNA: TGTGCCAGTGAACTAGCGGGGGCCTACAATGAGCAGTTCTTC. This chain uses TRBV19 with TRBJ2-1; TRBD2 matches 11 bases. Germline CDR1 is LNHDA and CDR2 is SQIVND (reference sequence). The length of the CDR3 is 14 residues. V dropped 8 bases and J dropped 2; count of bases not matched to a gene: 2.

This clone was found once. The J gene is TRBJ1-4, the V gene TRBV18; the D is unclear. Trimming removed 3 bases at V and 4 bases at J, with 12 bases between. The CDR3 covers 15 residues. Germline CDR1 is KGHSH and CDR2 is LQKENI. CDR3: CASSPQDGNNEKLFF. The CDR3 nucleotides are TGTGCCAGCTCACCCCAGGACGGAAATAATGAAAAACTGTTTTTT.

This clone has at least ten counts. The rearrangement uses TRBV11-3 and TRBJ2-1, with D perhaps matching TRBD2 (6 bases). Germline values: CDR1 SGHNT, CDR2 YENEEA. This CDR3 is built from 15 residues. V shed 1 base and J shed 8 bases, with 15 bases lying between them. CDR3 nucleotides: TGTGCCAGCAGCTTAGTCGCGGGGTTCGGCGATGAGCAGTTCTTC. It is translated as CASSLVAGFGDEQFF. The full variable domain, rest sourced from reference TRBV11-3 and TRBJ2-1, is EAGVVQSPRYKIIEKKQPVAFWCNPISGHNTLYWYLQNLGQGPELLIRYENEEAVDDSQLPKDRFSAERLKGVDSTLKIQPAELGDSAVYLCASSLVAGFGDEQFFGPGTRLTVL.